The rows below give T cell receptor beta chains drawn from one sample of a study of regulatory dendritic cells for organ transplantation. The protocol was immunoSEQ multiplex PCR, while the TCRdb copy is restricted to in-frame clones and leaves out a portion. The repertoire consists of more than 9,000 clones, with about three fifths occurring once and the leading ten covering over 0.55%. Their antigens are not known. The sequenced sample consisted of naive CD4+ T cells from blood cultured with dendritic cells. The receptors originated from a human donor in good health. Each CDR3 is given with its conserved first and last residue. The D gene is left open where the match is weak. Size tells how often a clone was seen (once, few, many) or the class of an expanded clone, and some rows leave it out.

D gene	V gene	J gene	clone size	CDR3 DNA	CDR3 protein
TRBD1	TRBV19	TRBJ2-7	-	TGTGCCAGTAGTATGAGTGGGCACAGGGGGCAGGCCTACGAGCAGTACTTC	CASSMSGHRGQAYEQYF
-	TRBV5-4	TRBJ1-4	once	TGTGCCAGCAGCCAGCGGGAGGATGAAAAACTGTTTTTT	CASSQREDEKLFF
-	TRBV9	TRBJ1-1	-	TGTGCCAGCAGCGTAGCTACCAGGCCCACTGAAGCTTTCTTT	CASSVATRPTEAFF
TRBD1	TRBV9	TRBJ1-5	few	TGTGCCAGCAGCGTAGTTCGGGACAGGAAAATCCAGCCCCAGCATTTT	CASSVVRDRKIQPQHF
TRBD2	TRBV2	TRBJ2-1	-	TGTGCCAGCAGTATCTCTAGCGGGGCCTACAATGAGCAGTTCTTC	CASSISSGAYNEQFF
-	TRBV10-3	TRBJ2-5	-	TGTGCCATCAGTGGTGATCTAGGAGGGGCTGGGACCCAGTACTTC	CAISGDLGGAGTQYF
TRBD1	TRBV29-1	TRBJ2-5	-	TGCAGCGTTGACCTCGGACAGGGGGAGACCCAGTACTTC	CSVDLGQGETQYF
-	TRBV2	TRBJ2-1	-	TGTGCCAGCAATGGCGGACTTATATACAATGAGCAGTTCTTC	CASNGGLIYNEQFF
TRBD1	TRBV19	TRBJ1-2	-	TGTGCCAGTAGTATCCACCGGGACAGGGACTATGGCTACACCTTC	CASSIHRDRDYGYTF
-	TRBV11-1	TRBJ1-2	-	TGTGCCAGCAGCCCGCCCAGGGGCTACACCTTC	CASSPPRGYTF
-	TRBV6-4	TRBJ1-6	few	TGTGCCACCCTGTCATTGGGGGCAGCACCTAATTCACCCCTCCACTTT	CATLSLGAAPNSPLHF
-	TRBV27	TRBJ1-1	few	TGTGCCAGCACTCCAGGACAAATGAACACTGAAGCTTTCTTT	CASTPGQMNTEAFF
TRBD2	TRBV5-4	TRBJ2-1	-	TGTGCCAGCAGCTCCCCCGGAAGCGGGGGAGCTATGCCCTCCTACAATGAGCAGTTCTTC	CASSSPGSGGAMPSYNEQFF
-	TRBV2	TRBJ2-7	few	TGTGCCAGCAGTGCCGGGACTGTACACGAGCAGTACTTC	CASSAGTVHEQYF
-	TRBV5-1	TRBJ1-5	-	TGCGCCAGCAGCTTGGCGGGGGATTTGGGGTTAGAGCCCCAGCATTTT	CASSLAGDLGLEPQHF
TRBD2	TRBV7-7	TRBJ2-1	-	TGTGCCAGCAGCCCGAACCTAGCGGGGGGGGCCAATGAGCAGTTCTTC	CASSPNLAGGANEQFF
-	TRBV5-4	TRBJ1-6	few	TGTGCCAGCAGCCCGTCGGGGGGACCTTCACCCCTCCACTTT	CASSPSGGPSPLHF
-	TRBV5-1	TRBJ1-1	few	TGCGCCAGCAGCTTGTGGGGCAGGGTGAACACTGAAGCTTTCTTT	CASSLWGRVNTEAFF
-	TRBV4-1	TRBJ2-7	-	TGCGCCAGCAGCCAAGGCTACCTGGGCGCAGGGGATTACGAGCAGTACTTC	CASSQGYLGAGDYEQYF
-	TRBV18	TRBJ2-3	-	TGTGCCAGCTCACCTGGGACTCTTCACACAGATACGCAGTATTTT	CASSPGTLHTDTQYF
-	TRBV5-1	TRBJ2-2	-	TGCGCCAGCAGCGCCGGGACACAGAACACCGGGGAGCTGTTTTTT	CASSAGTQNTGELFF
TRBD1	TRBV2	TRBJ1-5	few	TGTGCCAGCAGGATTCACAGGGGGAATCAGCCCCAGCATTTT	CASRIHRGNQPQHF
TRBD2	TRBV5-1	TRBJ2-1	-	TGCGCCAGCAGCCCCCAACCGACTAGCGGGGGGTATGAGCAGTTCTTC	CASSPQPTSGGYEQFF
TRBD2	TRBV7-2	TRBJ2-3	-	TGTGCCAGCAGCTTACAAAGCGGGGACACAGATACGCAGTATTTT	CASSLQSGDTDTQYF
TRBD2	TRBV6-1	TRBJ2-3	once	TGTGCCAGCCCCGCGGGGGGCTCGGAAGATACGCAGTATTTT	CASPAGGSEDTQYF
-	TRBV7-9	TRBJ2-7	few	TGTGCCAGCAGCTTAGAACAGTCCAGGTACGAGCAGTACTTC	CASSLEQSRYEQYF
-	TRBV6-4	TRBJ1-4	-	TGTGCCACATACACAGGGAGGGCTAATGAAAAACTGTTTTTT	CATYTGRANEKLFF
-	TRBV18	TRBJ1-2	-	TGTGCCAGCTCACCACAAACAGGGCGGAGAGGCTACACCTTC	CASSPQTGRRGYTF
-	TRBV19	TRBJ2-7	-	TGTGCCAGTAGTATGGGGGGTGTTTCCTACGAGCAGTACTTC	CASSMGGVSYEQYF
-	TRBV5-1	TRBJ2-5	-	TGCGCCAGCAGCTTGCCCCCACAAGAGACCCAGTACTTC	CASSLPPQETQYF
-	TRBV11-2	TRBJ1-6	few	TGTGCCAGCAGCATTAGCAGCAATTCACCCCTCCACTTT	CASSISSNSPLHF
-	TRBV5-4	TRBJ1-2	few	TGTGCCAGCAGCTTGGAGTCTAGGGGTTATGGCTACACCTTC	CASSLESRGYGYTF
TRBD1	TRBV27	TRBJ1-5	-	TGTGCCAGCAGGTCCCTATTCGCAGGGGGTAATCAGCCCCAGCATTTT	CASRSLFAGGNQPQHF
-	TRBV5-1	TRBJ2-3	-	TGCGCCAGCAGCTTGGGGGGGCAGGGGACAGATACGCAGTATTTT	CASSLGGQGTDTQYF
-	TRBV5-1	TRBJ1-4	few	TGCGCCAGCAGCTTACAGGGAGCCGAGGGTGAAAAACTGTTTTTT	CASSLQGAEGEKLFF
-	TRBV7-2	TRBJ2-5	few	TGTGCCAGCAGCCTAAGGGGCCAACTCACCCTTAAAGAGACCCAGTACTTC	CASSLRGQLTLKETQYF
-	TRBV7-9	TRBJ1-6	-	TGTGCCAGCAGCTCCCCTGTAAGAGGGGGACCTTATAATTCACCCCTCCACTTT	CASSSPVRGGPYNSPLHF
TRBD1	TRBV27	TRBJ2-3	-	TGTGCCAGCAGTTTAATGGGACAGAGGAACACAGATACGCAGTATTTT	CASSLMGQRNTDTQYF
TRBD1	TRBV5-1	TRBJ1-1	-	TGCGCCAGCAGTCGGACAGGGGGCGCGAAGTCTGGGAACACTGAAGCTTTCTTT	CASSRTGGAKSGNTEAFF
TRBD1	TRBV5-1	TRBJ2-2	few	TGCGCCAGCAGCCCAGGACAGGGCTGGGCCGGGGAGCTGTTTTTT	CASSPGQGWAGELFF
-	TRBV18	TRBJ1-1	-	TGTGCCAGCTCACCGGTACAGAACACTGAAGCTTTCTTT	CASSPVQNTEAFF
-	TRBV5-5	TRBJ1-1	-	TGTGCCAGCAGCTTGTTCGGGGGGAACACTGAAGCTTTCTTT	CASSLFGGNTEAFF
-	TRBV2	TRBJ2-2	-	TGTGCCAGCAGTGAAGGGGTTGGGGCGGCCGACACCGGGGAGCTGTTTTTT	CASSEGVGAADTGELFF
-	TRBV19	TRBJ2-7	-	TGTGCCAGTAGTAGTATCTACGAGCAGTACTTC	CASSSIYEQYF